Described below is a single T cell receptor beta chain sequence and its context. This sample was included in a study of blood T cell repertoires in COVID-19. Whole-study context: PBMCs, B-cell-depleted T cells, or T cells were the source of the cDNA or gDNA that made up the material.

Authors' methods: From reference gene primer amplification, estimates of nucleated cell counts were derived. The protocol was immunoSEQ multiplex PCR, while the TCRdb copy is restricted to in-frame clones and leaves out a portion. V, J and clone size reflect that table, while D and trimming were determined from the DNA. The sample gives over 100,000 clones, about 82% of which show up once; 16% is in the top ten. The junction had 13 bases not matched to a gene; V was cut back by 5 bases and J by 8 bases. This CDR3 is built from 15 residues. Germline CDR1 MNHEY, CDR2 SVGAGI. The rearrangement uses TRBV6-5 and TRBJ1-2; TRBD1 agrees at 8 bases. The sample consisted of peripheral blood. The clonotype was recovered from a man in his sixties with active or convalescent COVID-19. The CDR3 DNA follows: TGTGCCAGCAGTAAGACAGGGGAATTTTCGAGGGGCTACACCTTC. It encodes CASSKTGEFSRGYTF.